This T cell receptor beta chain comes out of a study of blood T cell repertoires in COVID-19. Those enrolled, adults aged roughly 18 to 95 years, came from about two dozen US areas. This clone was counted once. The repertoire was sequenced with immunoSEQ multiplex PCR; TCRdb's copy has only in-frame clones and lacks some. Among 310,000 or so clones listed, roughly 86% were seen once. Sequencing was performed on PBMCs or T cells enriched from blood (not recorded which). The receptor was isolated from a woman aged 18-29 years who had recovered from COVID-19.

The CDR3 sequence is CAWSPGNQPQHF. Written as DNA, the CDR3 is TGTGCCTGGAGTCCAGGGAATCAGCCCCAGCATTTT. V is TRBV30 and J is TRBJ1-5; tentative D call: TRBD1 (5 bases). Trimming shortened V by 2 bases and J by 4 bases, and 6 bases separated the two germline ends. The germline V gene encodes CDR1 GTSNPN and CDR2 SVGIG (reference sequence). CDR3 length equals 12 residues.